This passage covers 23 T cell receptor beta chains from one sample sequenced in a study of siplizumab effects on memory and regulatory T cells. Profiled with immunoSEQ multiplex PCR; TCRdb holds only in-frame clones, not every one. The repertoire holds approximately 100,000 clones, with about 91% as singletons. Specimen: Tregs sorted from blood. All receptors come from a human donor in good health.

The V call is TRBV5-1, the J call TRBJ2-2; 7 positions agree with TRBD1. CDR3 length: 16 amino acids. Germline V gene lookup returns CDR1 SGHRS and CDR2 YFSETQ. V was pared by 4 bases and J by 4 bases, with 10 bases of the junction left unmatched. The CDR3 reads CASSGVGGASTGELFF. For the CDR3, the DNA is TGCGCCAGCAGCGGGGTAGGGGGCGCGTCCACCGGGGAGCTGTTTTTT. Full variable domain (missing parts from reference TRBV5-1 and TRBJ2-2): KAGVTQTPRYLIKTRGQQVTLSCSPISGHRSVSWYQQTPGQGLQFLFEYFSETQRNKGNFPGRFSGRQFSNSRSEMNVSTLELGDSALYLCASSGVGGASTGELFFGEGSRLTVL.

The gene calls are TRBV6-6 and TRBJ1-1, with D possibly TRBD1 on 5 matching bases. V lost 6 bases and J 2 bases, leaving 13 bases between the germline ends. CDR1 is MNHNY and CDR2 is SVGAGI in the germline V gene (reference sequence). The CDR3 has 14 amino acids. The CDR3 DNA sequence: TGTGCCAGCAGGCCCTGGGGGGTCAACACTGAAGCTTTCTTT. This codes for CASRPWGVNTEAFF.

J is TRBJ2-7 and V is TRBV5-1, with D perhaps matching TRBD2 (7 bases). CDR1 and CDR2 (germline): SGHRS, YFSETQ. The CDR3 has 12 residues. Trimming took 5 bases from V and 5 from J, leaving 11 bases between them. The CDR3 protein is CASRGGGDEQYF. Written as DNA, the CDR3 is TGCGCCAGCAGGGGCGGGGGCGACGAGCAGTACTTC.

The V gene is TRBV19, the J gene TRBJ2-5, with 8 bases matching TRBD2. The CDR3 loop spans 14 amino acids. After removal of 4 bases from V and 5 bases from J, the junction contained 6 bases not matched to a gene. CDR1 and CDR2 from the germline V gene are LNHDA and SQIVND (reference sequence). CDR3 protein: CASSTYREGETQYF. Here the CDR3 DNA reads TGTGCCAGTAGTACCTACCGGGAGGGGGAGACCCAGTACTTC.

Note on this clone: A read error may account for a junction end that differs from germline. The rearrangement uses TRBV7-7 and TRBJ2-7; the match to TRBD1 covers 10 bases. Germline-derived CDR1 and CDR2 are SSHAT and FNYEAQ (reference sequence). The CDR3 is made up of 13 amino acids. The CDR3 DNA reads TGTGCTAGCAGTTGGACAGGGGGAGACGAGCAGTACTTC. Translation gives CASSWTGGDEQYF.

The chain is built from TRBV2 and TRBJ2-7, with 9 bases that match TRBD1. V lost 4 bases and J lost 5; bases outside the gene matches: 6. The CDR3 length is 14 residues. Germline V gene data show CDR1 as SNHLY and CDR2 as FYNNEI. CDR3 region: CASSAGQGTHEQYF. The CDR3, as DNA: TGTGCCAGCAGTGCGGGACAGGGTACCCACGAGCAGTACTTC.

As for this clone: The junction and the germline gene differ at one end; a read error may be behind it. V is TRBV18 and J is TRBJ2-7, with 16 bases that match TRBD2. The CDR3 sequence is 17 residues long. CDR1 is KGHSH, CDR2 LQKENI, per germline. CDR3 coding DNA: TGTGCCAGCTCATCACCGGGACTAGCGGGAGGGCGTTACGAGCAGTACTTC. Amino acid sequence: CASSSPGLAGGRYEQYF. Complete variable domain (other parts from reference TRBV18 and TRBJ2-7): NAGVMQNPRHLVRRRGQEARLRCSPMKGHSHVYWYRQLPEEGLKFMVYLQKENIIDESGMPKERFSAEFPKEGPSILRIQQVVRGDSAAYFCASSSPGLAGGRYEQYFGPGTRLTVT.

The chain is built from TRBV2 and TRBJ2-1; D is ambiguous. This CDR3 is built from 15 residues. V gave up 3 bases and J gave up 6 bases, with 15 bases separating them. In germline, CDR1 is SNHLY, CDR2 FYNNEI. The CDR3 bases are TGTGCCAGCAGTGATTTTTACCCCGGCTCCAATGAGCAGTTCTTC. Translated: CASSDFYPGSNEQFF.

The rearrangement joins TRBV5-8 to TRBJ1-1, with D perhaps matching TRBD1 (5 bases). The germline V and J ends were trimmed by 2 bases and 10 bases, with 21 bases remaining between them. This CDR3 spans 15 amino acids. Germline V gene data show CDR1 as SGHTS and CDR2 as YDEGEE. This CDR3 reads CASSFLFTGALRAFF. In DNA form, the CDR3 reads TGTGCCAGCAGCTTTCTTTTTACTGGGGCCCTGAGAGCTTTCTTT. Full variable domain (missing parts from reference TRBV5-8 and TRBJ1-1): EAGVTQSPTHLIKTRGQQATLRCSPISGHTSVYWYQQALGLGLQFLLWYDEGEERNRGNFPPRFSGRQFPNYSSELNVNALELEDSALYLCASSFLFTGALRAFFGQGTRLTVV.

The V and J genes are TRBV5-6 and TRBJ2-2; the D call may be TRBD1 or TRBD2 (5 bases each). CDR3 size: 15 residues. Germline lookup yields CDR1 SGHDT and CDR2 YYEEEE. V was shortened by 4 bases and J by 5 bases, with 15 bases between the two germline ends. This CDR3 reads CASSVRGRATGELFF. In nucleotides, the CDR3 is TGTGCCAGCAGCGTCCGGGGCAGGGCAACCGGGGAGCTGTTTTTT.

This chain joins TRBV5-6 and TRBJ2-7, with TRBD1 matching 7 bases. Germline CDR1 reads SGHDT; CDR2 reads YYEEEE. CDR3 size: 15 residues. V gave up 1 base and J gave up 7 bases; unmatched junction bases: 11. For the CDR3, the DNA is TGTGCCAGCAGCTTGTACGGACAGGCCTGGGGGGAGCAGTACTTC. Its protein is CASSLYGQAWGEQYF.

V is TRBV11-2 and J is TRBJ2-5; 9 positions agree with TRBD2. This CDR3 is 17 amino acids long. V was clipped by 1 base and J by 3 bases; unmatched bases: 9. Per the germline V gene, CDR1 is SGHAT and CDR2 is FQNNGV. This CDR3 is CASSLGYAGGREETQYF. CDR3 coding DNA: TGTGCCAGCAGCTTAGGATATGCGGGAGGGCGAGAAGAGACCCAGTACTTC.

V and J are TRBV11-2 and TRBJ2-5, with D tentatively TRBD2 (6 bases). This CDR3 spans 13 amino acids. CDR1 and CDR2 from the germline V gene are SGHAT and FQNNGV. The ends were cut back, 4 bases at V and 5 bases at J, with 11 bases in the middle. CDR3 in amino acids: CASSSTRFETQYF. The CDR3 DNA reads as TGTGCCAGCAGCTCGACTAGGTTCGAGACCCAGTACTTC.

The chain is built from TRBV7-9 and TRBJ2-1; possible D gene TRBD2, 5 bases. Looked up from germline, CDR1 is SEHNR and CDR2 is FQNEAQ (reference sequence). CDR3 length: 13 residues. Between the trimmed V and J ends, which lost 0 bases and 6 bases, there was a span of 6 bases. The CDR3 nucleotides read TGTGCCAGCAGCTTAGCACGGGGCAATGAGCAGTTCTTC. Amino acids: CASSLARGNEQFF.

V is TRBV5-1 and J is TRBJ2-7, with D maybe TRBD1 (6 bases). Per the germline V gene, CDR1 is SGHRS and CDR2 is YFSETQ. V lost 1 base, J lost 6 bases, and 14 bases lay in between. This CDR3 has 14 amino acids. Here the CDR3 reads CASSLKQGWSEQYF. The CDR3 nucleotides are TGCGCCAGCAGCTTGAAACAGGGCTGGAGCGAGCAGTACTTC.

The chain employs TRBV6-1 and TRBJ2-1, with D perhaps matching TRBD1 or TRBD2 (5 bases each). V was cut by 5 bases and J by 3 bases, with 14 bases left in between. The CDR3 spans 15 residues. Germline V gene lookup returns CDR1 MNHNS and CDR2 SASEGT. CDR3 nucleotide sequence: TGTGCCAGCAGTCGAGGGGCCCTTCTCTACAATGAGCAGTTCTTC. Translated: CASSRGALLYNEQFF.

J is TRBJ2-1 and V is TRBV27; 16 bases map to TRBD2. Germline values: CDR1 MNHEY, CDR2 SMNVEV (reference sequence). V lost 6 bases to trimming and J lost 7 bases; unmatched junction nucleotides: 15. The CDR3 extends over 19 amino acids. DNA for the CDR3: TGTGCCAGCAGCATACTCCCGGGACTAGCGGGAGGGCCGAATAATGAGCAGTTCTTC. The encoded protein is CASSILPGLAGGPNNEQFF.

The chain employs TRBV28 and TRBJ2-7; 7 bases agree with TRBD2. There are 14 residues in the CDR3. Germline V gives CDR1 MDHEN, CDR2 SYDVKM. Trimming removed 5 bases from V and 2 bases from J; junction bases left unmatched: 6. The chain's CDR3 is CASSPAGFTYEQYF. CDR3 DNA sequence: TGTGCCAGCAGTCCAGCGGGATTCACCTACGAGCAGTACTTC.

The chain combines TRBV18 with TRBJ2-5; TRBD2 matches 7 bases. V lost 6 bases and J lost 6; bases outside the gene matches: 19. Germline V gene sequence: CDR1 KGHSH, CDR2 LQKENI. There are 17 residues in the CDR3. CDR3 sequence: CASSPTWGGRIRKTQYF. CDR3 DNA sequence: TGTGCCAGCTCTCCCACTTGGGGAGGGCGAATTCGGAAGACCCAGTACTTC.

The chain couples TRBV5-4 to TRBJ1-1; 7 nucleotides align to TRBD1. The V and J ends lost 4 bases and 11 bases, in that order; junction bases with no gene match: 17. Germline V CDR1 and CDR2: SGHNT, YYREEE (reference sequence). The CDR3 has 15 amino acids. Here the CDR3 DNA reads TGTGCCAGCAGCGGACAGGATAGTTTTGGACTGAATGCTTTCTTT. Amino acids: CASSGQDSFGLNAFF.

The genes are TRBV15 and TRBJ1-2; possible D gene TRBD1, 6 bases. This CDR3 spans 15 amino acids. The germline V gene encodes CDR1 LNHNV and CDR2 YYDKDF (reference sequence). Trimming took off 1 base at V and 5 bases at J, with 14 bases between the two ends. The CDR3 coding sequence is TGTGCCACCAGCAGAGTTTACAGGGTTGGATATGGCTACACCTTC. This gives the protein CATSRVYRVGYGYTF.

The chain carries TRBV18 and TRBJ2-2, with D hard to call. This CDR3 spans 13 amino acids. The germline V and J ends were trimmed by 3 bases and 5 bases, with 7 bases remaining between them. The V gene's germline CDR1 is KGHSH and CDR2 LQKENI. The CDR3 spells CASSPVQTGELFF. The CDR3 region has the DNA TGTGCCAGCTCACCGGTCCAGACCGGGGAGCTGTTTTTT.

V usage is TRBV5-6 and J usage is TRBJ2-5, with unresolved D. This CDR3 has 15 amino acids. Trimming took 7 bases from V and 1 from J, leaving 17 bases between them. CDR1 and CDR2 from the germline V gene are SGHDT and YYEEEE. CDR3 DNA: TGTGCCAGCTCCTTGGGATACCTTTCCCAAGAGACCCAGTACTTC. This sequence encodes CASSLGYLSQETQYF.